This T cell receptor (beta chain) was observed in a study of T-cell reconstitution after alpha-beta-depleted transplantation in children. Whole-study results and caveats: There were reportedly several hundred expanded graft clones from which alpha-beta T cells came about two months after transplant. Diversity of TCRbeta at day 60 was high in some patients, arising from surviving recipient T cells and thymic progenitors.

Molecular barcoding with unique molecular identifiers was used for the TCRbeta library. TCRdb re-derived calls from the PCR reads in MiXCR, one entry per CDR3 protein. This table has almost 250,000 distinct CDR3 sequences, more than 20% appearing once. This clonotype was seen a handful of times. Its antigen is as yet unknown. The CDR3 consists of 17 residues. The V end was cut by 3 bases, the J end by 2 bases, with 19 bases between. Germline assignment: CDR1 MDHEN and CDR2 SYDVKM. This chain joins TRBV28 and TRBJ2-5; perhaps TRBD2 as D (5 bases). The source of this sequence is a girl aged 2 to 10 with Fanconi anemia, due to receive a stem cell transplant. Sequencing used PBMCs, obtained before TCRalphabeta/CD19-depleted stem cell transplant. This CDR3 reads CASSFRSELVPQETQYF. Written as DNA, the CDR3 is TGTGCCAGCAGTTTTAGGTCCGAACTAGTCCCACAAGAGACCCAGTACTTC.